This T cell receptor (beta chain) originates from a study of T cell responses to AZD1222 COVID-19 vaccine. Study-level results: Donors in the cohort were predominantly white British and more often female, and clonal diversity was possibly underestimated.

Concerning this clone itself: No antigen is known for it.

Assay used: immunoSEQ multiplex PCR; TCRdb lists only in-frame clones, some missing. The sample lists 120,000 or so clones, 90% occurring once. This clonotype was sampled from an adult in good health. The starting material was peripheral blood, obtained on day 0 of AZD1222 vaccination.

The CDR3: CASSLVTGTTYNEQFF. The CDR3, as DNA: TGTGCCAGCAGCTTAGTAACAGGTACCACCTACAATGAGCAGTTCTTC. The chain is built from TRBV7-8 and TRBJ2-1; possibly TRBD1 for D (5 bases). Trimming stripped 1 base from V and 2 bases from J, with 12 bases between. CDR1 and CDR2 from the germline V gene are SGHVS and FQNEAQ. CDR3 length: 16 residues.